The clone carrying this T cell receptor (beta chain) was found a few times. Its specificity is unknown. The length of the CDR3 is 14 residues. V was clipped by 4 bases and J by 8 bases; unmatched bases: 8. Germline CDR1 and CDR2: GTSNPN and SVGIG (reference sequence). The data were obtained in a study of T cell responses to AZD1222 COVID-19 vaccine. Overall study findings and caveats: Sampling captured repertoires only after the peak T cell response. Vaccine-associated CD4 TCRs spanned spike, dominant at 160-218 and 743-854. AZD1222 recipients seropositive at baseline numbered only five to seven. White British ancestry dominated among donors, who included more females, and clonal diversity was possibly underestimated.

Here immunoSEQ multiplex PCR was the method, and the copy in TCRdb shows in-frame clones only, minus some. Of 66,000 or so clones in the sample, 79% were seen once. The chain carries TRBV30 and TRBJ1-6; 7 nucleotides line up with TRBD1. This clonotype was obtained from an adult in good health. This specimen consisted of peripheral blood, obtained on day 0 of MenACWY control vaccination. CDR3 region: CAWKSGQLHSPLHF. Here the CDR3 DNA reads TGTGCCTGGAAGTCGGGACAGCTGCATTCACCCCTCCACTTT.